What follows are 21 T cell receptor beta chains derived from one specimen sequenced in a study of cytomegalovirus exposure and HLA in healthy donors. A multiplex PCR was run with 60 Vbeta primers and 13 Jbeta primers. This table comes from immunoSEQ multiplex PCR, and its TCRdb copy is limited to in-frame clones, with some not included. The table shows about 63,000 clones, with roughly nine tenths occurring only once. The sequenced material came from PBMCs. The receptors were gathered from a woman in her 30s in good health and CMV-seropositive.

CDR3 in DNA: TGCGCCAGCAGCGTGACAGGGGTGAACACTGAAGCTTTCTTT. Translation gives CASSVTGVNTEAFF. The rearrangement links TRBV5-1 to TRBJ1-1, with 8 bases identical to TRBD1. CDR3 length: 14 residues. V shed 4 bases, J shed 0 bases, and the junction held 2 bases outside the gene matches. CDR1 and CDR2 from the germline V gene are SGHRS and YFSETQ.

V is TRBV5-1 and J is TRBJ2-3; possible D gene TRBD1, 6 bases. CDR3 length: 12 amino acids. The germline CDR1 and CDR2 sequences are SGHRS and YFSETQ. V lost 0 bases, J lost 9 bases, and 8 bases lay in between. CDR3 nucleotides: TGCGCCAGCAGCTTGGACAGGGTAACGCAGTATTTT. Its protein is CASSLDRVTQYF.

V gene TRBV4-2 combines with J gene TRBJ2-3, with 12 bases matching TRBD1. Germline CDR1 LGHNA, CDR2 YNFKEQ. The CDR3 is made up of 17 amino acids. J lost 5 bases, V lost 4 bases, and 10 bases had no gene match. Here the CDR3 reads CASSPRRDRGRVDTQYF. The CDR3 region has the DNA TGTGCCAGCAGCCCCCGAAGGGACAGGGGGCGGGTAGATACGCAGTATTTT.

CDR3 nucleotide sequence: TGTGCCAGTAGAACCCTCGGGACAGGGAAAGAAAAACTGTTTTTT. The encoded protein is CASRTLGTGKEKLFF. The genes are TRBV19 and TRBJ1-4; 9 nucleotides match TRBD1. The germline V gene has CDR1 LNHDA and CDR2 SQIVND (reference sequence). V gave up 6 bases and J gave up 8 bases; unmatched junction bases: 10. This CDR3 is 15 amino acids long.

The V gene is TRBV11-3, the J gene TRBJ2-7, with 10 bases that match TRBD2. The V and J ends lost 5 bases and 2 bases, in that order; junction bases with no gene match: 3. Per germline, CDR1 SGHNT and CDR2 YENEEA. This CDR3 is built from 14 residues. CDR3 protein: CASSASGRTYEQYF. CDR3 DNA: TGTGCCAGCAGCGCTAGCGGGAGAACCTACGAGCAGTACTTC.

The chain employs TRBV19 and TRBJ1-2, with 7 bases fitting TRBD1. Germline V gene data show CDR1 as LNHDA and CDR2 as SQIVND (reference sequence). The CDR3 consists of 13 residues. Trimming at V came to 7 bases and at J to 5 bases, leaving 7 bases not matched to a gene. The CDR3 sequence is CASTGTVLYGYTF. CDR3 nucleotide sequence: TGTGCCAGTACCGGGACAGTTCTTTATGGCTACACCTTC.

This clone was found a few times. The chain uses TRBV25-1 and TRBJ2-2; TRBD1 matches 9 bases. CDR1 and CDR2 (germline): MGHDK, SYGVNS. V gave up 3 bases and J gave up 6 bases; unmatched junction bases: 5. This CDR3 is built from 15 residues. In DNA, the CDR3 is TGTGCCAGCAGTGACCGGGACAGGGATCCCGGGGAGCTGTTTTTT. Its translation is CASSDRDRDPGELFF.

The rearrangement joins TRBV2 to TRBJ1-3; D call uncertain. From germline, CDR1 is SNHLY and CDR2 FYNNEI. This CDR3 is built from 13 residues. V lost 3 bases to trimming and J lost 4 bases, with 7 bases between them. This CDR3 reads CASSDNRGNTIYF. The CDR3 DNA follows: TGTGCCAGCAGTGACAACAGAGGAAACACCATATATTTT. Full variable domain (missing parts from reference TRBV2 and TRBJ1-3): EPEVTQTPSHQVTQMGQEVILRCVPISNHLYFYWYRQILGQKVEFLVSFYNNEISEKSEIFDDQFSVERPDGSNFTLKIRSTKLEDSAMYFCASSDNRGNTIYFGEGSWLTVV.

The chain employs TRBV30 and TRBJ1-4; the D gene is possibly TRBD1 (6 bases). CDR3 size: 15 residues. The V end lost 3 bases, the J end lost 4 bases, and 15 bases lay between the germline ends. Germline V lookup: CDR1 GTSNPN, CDR2 SVGIG (reference sequence). This CDR3 reads CAWSGTGSSNEKLFF. DNA for the CDR3: TGTGCCTGGAGCGGAACAGGGTCGAGTAATGAAAAACTGTTTTTT.

V and J are TRBV5-1 and TRBJ2-1; D uncertain. The CDR3 has 16 amino acids. Germline CDR1 SGHRS, CDR2 YFSETQ. V shed 0 bases and J shed 0 bases, with 10 bases lying between them. The CDR3 loop is CASSLGPASSYNEQFF. The CDR3 DNA sequence: TGCGCCAGCAGCTTGGGCCCCGCCAGCTCCTACAATGAGCAGTTCTTC.

The chain is built from TRBV9 and TRBJ2-7; a weak D match, TRBD2 (6 bases). Germline loops: CDR1 SGDLS, CDR2 YYNGEE. The CDR3 consists of 14 residues. The V gene lost 0 bases and the J gene lost 7 bases, with 14 bases spanning the gap. The CDR3 nucleotides are TGTGCCAGCAGCGTAGGACGGGGGTTGAGTGAGCAGTACTTC. It codes for CASSVGRGLSEQYF.

CDR3 sequence reads: CASSATSGNTDTQYF. Written as DNA, the CDR3 is TGTGCCAGCAGTGCGACTAGCGGGAACACAGATACGCAGTATTTT. J is TRBJ2-3 and V is TRBV6-1; 11 bases agree with TRBD2. The germline gives CDR1 MNHNS, CDR2 SASEGT. The CDR3 is made up of 15 amino acids. The V and J ends lost 4 bases and 2 bases, in that order; junction bases with no gene match: 2.

The chain links TRBV7-8 to TRBJ2-5; 13 bases align to TRBD2. With the DNA end fitting TRBJ2-7 better, the J assignment may be wrong. Per the germline V gene, CDR1 is SGHVS and CDR2 is FQNEAQ. The CDR3 has 15 amino acids. CDR3 coding DNA: TGTGCCAGCAGTCTTGGACTAGCGGGAGACTACGAGCAGTACTTC. Residues: CASSLGLAGDYEQYF.

The chain combines TRBV7-6 with TRBJ2-3, with 9 bases aligning to TRBD2. The CDR3 is 15 amino acids. The ends lost 5 bases at V and 1 base at J; junction bases unmatched: 4. Germline lookup yields CDR1 SGHVS and CDR2 FNYEAQ. CDR3 in amino acids: CASSPRTSGTDTQYF. CDR3 in DNA: TGTGCCAGCAGCCCCAGGACTAGCGGCACAGATACGCAGTATTTT.

The chain combines TRBV6-1 with TRBJ2-7, with D possibly being TRBD1 (6 bases). The CDR3 is 15 amino acids. Trimming shortened V by 6 bases and J by 9 bases, and 24 bases separated the two germline ends. Germline CDR1 reads MNHNS; CDR2 reads SASEGT. CDR3 in DNA: TGTGCCAGCAGCGGCCGAGGACAGTTCCCTTGGGGGCAGTACTTC. The encoded protein is CASSGRGQFPWGQYF.

This clone was seen more than once but under ten times. The chain links TRBV27 to TRBJ1-1, with D perhaps TRBD1 (6 bases). Germline V lookup: CDR1 MNHEY, CDR2 SMNVEV (reference sequence). Trimming left V 7 bases short and J 4 bases short, with 16 bases between. The CDR3 is made up of 14 amino acids. The CDR3: CASNPQGFLTEAFF. CDR3 coding DNA: TGTGCCAGCAACCCACAGGGATTTCTCACTGAAGCTTTCTTT.

V and J are TRBV11-3 and TRBJ2-3; D unclear. CDR1 SGHNT and CDR2 YENEEA come from the germline V gene. Trimming took 1 base from V and 5 from J, leaving 13 bases between them. The CDR3 runs to 15 residues. CDR3 amino acids: CASSLGAQIRDTQYF. CDR3 in DNA: TGTGCCAGCAGCTTAGGAGCCCAAATTCGAGATACGCAGTATTTT.

There are a few counts of this clone. This rearrangement joins TRBV18 to TRBJ1-2, with 7 bases lining up with TRBD1. The CDR3 runs 14 residues. Germline V CDR1 and CDR2: KGHSH, LQKENI. Trimming at V came to 5 bases and at J to 3 bases, leaving 6 bases not matched to a gene. CDR3 bases: TGTGCCAGCTCAGAAACAGGGGTGGACTATGGCTACACCTTC. Protein product: CASSETGVDYGYTF. Complete variable domain (other parts from reference TRBV18 and TRBJ1-2): NAGVMQNPRHLVRRRGQEARLRCSPMKGHSHVYWYRQLPEEGLKFMVYLQKENIIDESGMPKERFSAEFPKEGPSILRIQQVVRGDSAAYFCASSETGVDYGYTFGSGTRLTVV.

J is TRBJ2-5 and V is TRBV9, with a possible D match to TRBD2 (6 bases). The DNA matches TRBJ2-7 better at its end, which makes the J call doubtful. CDR3 length: 15 amino acids. The V gene's germline CDR1 is SGDLS and CDR2 YYNGEE. The CDR3 sequence: CASSVGGSGTYEQYF. As DNA, the CDR3 is TGTGCCAGCAGCGTAGGGGGTAGCGGTACCTACGAGCAGTACTTC.

The chain is built from TRBV7-2 and TRBJ2-7; no reliable D call. V lost 5 bases and J 2 bases, leaving 19 bases between the germline ends. The germline CDR1 and CDR2 sequences are SGHTA and FQGNSA. The CDR3 has 16 amino acids. CDR3: CASSPTRRSRTYEQYF. As DNA, the CDR3 is TGTGCCAGCAGCCCCACCAGACGGAGCCGGACCTACGAGCAGTACTTC.

The V and J genes are TRBV27 and TRBJ2-7; 9 positions match TRBD2. The germline V gene encodes CDR1 MNHEY and CDR2 SMNVEV (reference sequence). After removal of 4 bases from V and 5 bases from J, the junction contained 6 bases not matched to a gene. This CDR3 region has 14 residues. CDR3 DNA: TGTGCCAGCAGTTCCGGGACTAGCTGGCACGAGCAGTACTTC. Translated: CASSSGTSWHEQYF.